The 18 T cell receptor beta chains in this list originate from one sample, sequenced in a study of blood T cell repertoires in COVID-19. Assay: immunoSEQ multiplex PCR; the TCRdb copy retains only in-frame clones and omits some. The data show 180,000 or so clones, around 91% seen once. Sequences were obtained from peripheral blood. All receptors derive from a man aged 50-60 years with acute or convalescent COVID-19.

This sequence joins TRBV6-1 and TRBJ1-2; possible D gene TRBD1, 6 bases. The ends were cut back, 2 bases at V and 6 bases at J, with 16 bases in the middle. The germline gives CDR1 MNHNS, CDR2 SASEGT. This CDR3 has 15 amino acids. CDR3 coding DNA: TGTGCCAGCAGTGAATCAGGGAGGGGGGAGGATGGCTACACCTTC. Encoded protein: CASSESGRGEDGYTF.

This clone was picked up one time. This CDR3 reads CASSSRGNTIYF. As DNA, the CDR3 is TGTGCCAGCAGCTCCAGGGGCAACACCATATATTTT. The genes are TRBV5-5 and TRBJ1-3; perhaps TRBD1 as D (6 bases). Trimming removed 3 bases from V and 7 bases from J, with 8 bases in between. This CDR3 has 12 residues. CDR1 and CDR2 from the germline V gene are SGHKS and YYEKEE (reference sequence).

In its sample, this clone was seen a few times. J is TRBJ1-2 and V is TRBV27, with D possibly TRBD1 on 5 matching bases. The V end was cut by 8 bases, the J end by 7 bases, with 26 bases between. The CDR3 has 16 residues. The germline gives CDR1 MNHEY, CDR2 SMNVEV (reference sequence). The CDR3 DNA follows: TGTGCCAGCTCTCTGATTGGTTCTCGGGGGGTCGGTGGCTACACCTTC. Translation gives CASSLIGSRGVGGYTF.

J is TRBJ1-6 and V is TRBV28; 7 bases are a match to TRBD1. Per germline, CDR1 MDHEN and CDR2 SYDVKM. This CDR3 has 16 residues. V dropped 1 base and J dropped 10; count of bases not matched to a gene: 10. The CDR3 is CASSLLAGGIGSPLHF. CDR3 coding DNA: TGTGCCAGCAGTTTATTAGCAGGGGGTATCGGCTCACCCCTCCACTTT.

The chain carries TRBV28 and TRBJ1-1, with D possibly TRBD1 on 5 matching bases. Deletions cut 7 bases from V and 4 bases from J, with 10 bases between. This CDR3 spans 12 amino acids. Germline V gene data show CDR1 as MDHEN and CDR2 as SYDVKM. The CDR3 DNA reads as TGTGCCAGCAATAAGGGGTTCACTGAAGCTTTCTTT. Its translation is CASNKGFTEAFF.

The chain combines TRBV27 with TRBJ2-7; tentatively, D is TRBD1 (5 bases). Germline V gene data show CDR1 as MNHEY and CDR2 as SMNVEV (reference sequence). The CDR3 is made up of 14 amino acids. V was clipped by 4 bases and J by 4 bases, with 14 bases between them. The DNA for the CDR3 is TGTGCCAGCAGTTCAGGGCGTCAAGAGTACGAGCAGTACTTC. It translates to CASSSGRQEYEQYF.

The chain has TRBV7-3 and TRBJ2-3; TRBD2 aligns across 10 bases. J was trimmed by 1 base and V by 1 base; bases with no gene match: 2. The CDR3 is 16 residues long. Germline loops: CDR1 SGHTA, CDR2 FQGTGA. CDR3 nucleotides: TGTGCCAGCAGCTTAAAAGCGGGGGGGCGCACAGATACGCAGTATTTT. The encoded protein is CASSLKAGGRTDTQYF. Together with reference TRBV7-3 and TRBJ2-3, the CDR3 gives the full variable domain: GAGVSQTPSNKVTEKGKYVELRCDPISGHTALYWYRQSLGQGPEFLIYFQGTGAADDSGLPNDRFFAVRPEGSVSTLKIQRTERGDSAVYLCASSLKAGGRTDTQYFGPGTRLTVL.

Note on this clone: The CDR3 ends on some other residue instead of the conserved phenylalanine or tryptophan, so this is likely a read error. It is unclear where the CDR3 begins or ends on the DNA, so no DNA is shown, and the CDR3 is as TCRdb lists it. This chain connects TRBV21-1 to TRBJ2-7; the D segment call TRBD1 is taken from the table without a DNA check. TRBV21-1 is noted as a pseudogene. The CDR3 length is 12 residues, termini included. CDR3 residues: CASSKVGQGFFL.

The J gene is TRBJ1-1, the V gene TRBV9; TRBD1 might be the D (6 bases). Looked up from germline, CDR1 is SGDLS and CDR2 is YYNGEE. The CDR3 totals 14 residues. Trimming cost V 3 bases and J 4 bases, with 13 bases left between them. CDR3 sequence: CASSARTDRTEAFF. DNA of the CDR3: TGTGCCAGCAGCGCCCGGACAGACCGCACTGAAGCTTTCTTT.

This sequence joins TRBV6-1 and TRBJ2-7; 7 bases align to TRBD1. This CDR3 is 14 amino acids long. In germline, CDR1 is MNHNS, CDR2 SASEGT. The V segment lost 2 bases and the J segment 3 bases; nucleotides outside the gene matches: 4. The CDR3 here is CASSEWTGNYEQYV. The CDR3 DNA sequence: TGTGCCAGCAGTGAATGGACAGGAAACTACGAGCAGTACGTC.

This chain connects TRBV5-8 to TRBJ1-4; TRBD1 might be the D (5 bases). The CDR3 has 15 residues. Germline V gene data show CDR1 as SGHTS and CDR2 as YDEGEE. V lost 4 bases and J lost 5, with 15 bases in between. The CDR3 DNA is TGTGCCAGCAGCCGCATAAGGACACAGAATGAAAAACTGTTTTTT. Translating gives CASSRIRTQNEKLFF.

This clone has just one count. This chain joins TRBV10-3 and TRBJ2-7; possible D gene TRBD2, 6 bases. V was trimmed by 10 bases and J by 1 base, leaving 11 bases between them. CDR3 size: 12 residues. Looked up from germline, CDR1 is ENHRY and CDR2 is SYGVKD. CDR3: CATGTRSYEQYF. The CDR3 DNA is TGTGCCACCGGGACTCGGTCCTACGAGCAGTACTTC.

The genes are TRBV19 and TRBJ2-2, with 8 bases aligning to TRBD1. V lost 5 bases to trimming and J lost 4 bases; unmatched junction nucleotides: 6. This CDR3 comprises 15 residues. Germline V gene sequence: CDR1 LNHDA, CDR2 SQIVND (reference sequence). DNA for the CDR3: TGTGCCAGTAGTTCCGGGACAGGCGTCACCGGGGAGCTGTTTTTT. Translating gives CASSSGTGVTGELFF.

The chain couples TRBV19 to TRBJ2-2; a weak D match, TRBD1 (6 bases). The CDR3 runs to 16 residues. V was cut by 8 bases and J by 1 base, with 17 bases left in between. Germline V lookup: CDR1 LNHDA, CDR2 SQIVND (reference sequence). CDR3 loop: CASESLRTENTGELFF. For the CDR3, the DNA is TGTGCCAGTGAGTCCCTCCGGACAGAGAACACCGGGGAGCTGTTTTTT.

The chain carries TRBV4-1 and TRBJ1-4, with D possibly matching TRBD1 (5 bases). The V and J ends lost 1 base and 8 bases respectively, with 14 bases between them. This CDR3 comprises 15 residues. Germline loops: CDR1 MGHRA, CDR2 YSYEKL. In DNA form, the CDR3 reads TGCGCCAGCAGCCAAGTGGGGCGGCAGGGCGAAAAACTGTTTTTT. It is translated as CASSQVGRQGEKLFF.

The J gene is TRBJ1-1, the V gene TRBV28, with D possibly matching TRBD1 (5 bases). This CDR3 is built from 17 residues. The germline gives CDR1 MDHEN, CDR2 SYDVKM. Trimming removed 1 base from V and 5 bases from J, with 20 bases in between. This CDR3 is CASSLFDWRGKGTEAFF. Written as DNA, the CDR3 is TGTGCCAGCAGTTTATTCGATTGGCGTGGGAAGGGGACTGAAGCTTTCTTT.

The chain carries TRBV6-5 and TRBJ1-2; TRBD1 might be the D (6 bases). Germline lookup yields CDR1 MNHEY and CDR2 SVGAGI. With 8 bases removed from V and 4 bases from J, the gap between germline ends came to 17 bases. The CDR3 is made up of 14 amino acids. The CDR3 reads CASRTETGAYGYTF. CDR3 in DNA: TGTGCCAGCCGGACCGAGACAGGCGCCTATGGCTACACCTTC.

The gene calls are TRBV4-1 and TRBJ2-7; TRBD2 matches 8 bases. J was trimmed by 7 bases and V by 0 bases; bases with no gene match: 8. There are 15 residues in the CDR3. CDR1 is MGHRA, CDR2 YSYEKL, per germline. The CDR3 here is CASSQDPGAGVEQYF. The CDR3 DNA sequence: TGCGCCAGCAGCCAAGATCCGGGAGCGGGAGTGGAGCAGTACTTC.